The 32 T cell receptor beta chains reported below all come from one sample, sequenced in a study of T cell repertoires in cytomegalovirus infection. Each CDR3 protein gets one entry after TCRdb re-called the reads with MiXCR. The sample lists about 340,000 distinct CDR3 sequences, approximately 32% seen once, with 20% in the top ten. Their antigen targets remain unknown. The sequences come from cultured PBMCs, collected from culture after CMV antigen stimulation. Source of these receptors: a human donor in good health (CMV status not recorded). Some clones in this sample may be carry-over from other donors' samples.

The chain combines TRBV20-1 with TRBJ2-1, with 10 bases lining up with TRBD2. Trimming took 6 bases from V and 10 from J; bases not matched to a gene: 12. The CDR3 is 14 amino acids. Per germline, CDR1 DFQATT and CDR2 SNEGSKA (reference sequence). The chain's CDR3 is CSARRVAGGQEQFF. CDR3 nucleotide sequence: TGCAGTGCCAGAAGGGTAGCGGGGGGCCAAGAGCAGTTCTTC.

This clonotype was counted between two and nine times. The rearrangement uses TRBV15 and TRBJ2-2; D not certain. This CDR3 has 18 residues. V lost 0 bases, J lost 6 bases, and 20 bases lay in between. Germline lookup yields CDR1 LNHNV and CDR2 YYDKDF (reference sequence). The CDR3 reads CATSRDLAWAPQAGELFF. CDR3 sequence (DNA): TGTGCCACCAGCAGAGACTTAGCCTGGGCGCCCCAGGCCGGGGAGCTGTTTTTT. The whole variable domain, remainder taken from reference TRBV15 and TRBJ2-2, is DAMVIQNPRYQVTQFGKPVTLSCSQTLNHNVMYWYQQKSSQAPKLLFHYYDKDFNNEADTPDNFQSRRPNTSFCFLDIRSPGLGDTAMYLCATSRDLAWAPQAGELFFGEGSRLTVL.

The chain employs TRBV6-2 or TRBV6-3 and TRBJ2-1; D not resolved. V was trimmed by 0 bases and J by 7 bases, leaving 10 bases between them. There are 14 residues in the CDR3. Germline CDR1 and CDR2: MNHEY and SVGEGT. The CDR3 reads CASSYSLRSNEQFF. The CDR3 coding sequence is TGTGCCAGCAGTTACTCATTGCGGTCGAATGAGCAGTTCTTC.

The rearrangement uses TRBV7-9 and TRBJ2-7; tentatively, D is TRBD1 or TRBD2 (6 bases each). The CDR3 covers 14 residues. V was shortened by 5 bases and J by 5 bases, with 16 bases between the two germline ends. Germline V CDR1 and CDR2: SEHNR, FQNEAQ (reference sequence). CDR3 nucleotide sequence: TGTGCCAGCAGCATAGGGACGGGGGCGAACGAGCAGTACTTC. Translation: CASSIGTGANEQYF.

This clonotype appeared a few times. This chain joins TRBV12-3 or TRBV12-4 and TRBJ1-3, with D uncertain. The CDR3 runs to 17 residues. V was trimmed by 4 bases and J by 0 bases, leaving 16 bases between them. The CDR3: CASSSPFYTPSGNTIYF. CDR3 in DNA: TGTGCCAGCAGTTCACCCTTCTACACACCCTCTGGAAACACCATATATTTT.

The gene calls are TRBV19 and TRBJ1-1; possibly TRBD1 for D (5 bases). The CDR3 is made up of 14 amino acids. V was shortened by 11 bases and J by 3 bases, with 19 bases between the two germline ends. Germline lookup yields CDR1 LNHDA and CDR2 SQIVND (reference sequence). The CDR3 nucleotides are TGTGCCTCCCAAATCCGGGGCAGCGACACTGAAGCTTTCTTT. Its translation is CASQIRGSDTEAFF.

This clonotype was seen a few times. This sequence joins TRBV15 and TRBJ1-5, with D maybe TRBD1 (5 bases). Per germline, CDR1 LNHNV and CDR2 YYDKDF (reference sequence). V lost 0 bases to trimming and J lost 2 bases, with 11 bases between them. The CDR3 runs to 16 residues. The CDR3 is CATSRDGGGGNQPQHF. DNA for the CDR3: TGTGCCACCAGCAGAGATGGGGGGGGGGGCAATCAGCCCCAGCATTTT.

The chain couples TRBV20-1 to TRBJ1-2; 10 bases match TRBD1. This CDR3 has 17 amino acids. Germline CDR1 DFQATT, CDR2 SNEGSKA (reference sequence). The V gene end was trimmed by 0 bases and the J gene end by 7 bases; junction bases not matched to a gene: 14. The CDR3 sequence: CSARDSDRGSTSSGYTF. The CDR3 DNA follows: TGCAGTGCTAGAGACTCGGACAGGGGGTCTACCTCTTCTGGCTACACCTTC.

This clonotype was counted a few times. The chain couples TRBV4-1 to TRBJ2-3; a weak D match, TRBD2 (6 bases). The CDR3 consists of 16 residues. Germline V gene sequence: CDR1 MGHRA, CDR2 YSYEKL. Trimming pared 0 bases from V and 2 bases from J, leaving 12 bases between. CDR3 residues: CASSQDWRELTDTQYF. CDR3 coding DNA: TGCGCCAGCAGCCAAGATTGGAGGGAGCTCACAGATACGCAGTATTTT.

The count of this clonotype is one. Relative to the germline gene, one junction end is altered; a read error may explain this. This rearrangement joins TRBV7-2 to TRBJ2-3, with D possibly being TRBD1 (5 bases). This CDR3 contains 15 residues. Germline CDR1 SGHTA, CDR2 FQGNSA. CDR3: CASSIAGAYTDTQYF. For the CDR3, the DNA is TGTGCCAGCAGCATAGCTGGGGCCTACACAGATACGCAGTATTTT.

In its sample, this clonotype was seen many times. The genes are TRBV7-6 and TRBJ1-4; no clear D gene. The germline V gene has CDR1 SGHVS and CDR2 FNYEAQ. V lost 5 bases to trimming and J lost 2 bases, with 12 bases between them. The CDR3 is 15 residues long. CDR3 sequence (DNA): TGTGCCAGCAGCGCGGGGAGGGCGACTAATGAAAAACTGTTTTTT. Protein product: CASSAGRATNEKLFF.

The CDR3 loop is CSATDRVTSGNTIYF. DNA of the CDR3: TGCAGTGCTACGGACAGAGTGACGAGTGGAAACACCATATATTTT. This chain joins TRBV20-1 and TRBJ1-3; tentative D call: TRBD1 (6 bases). The CDR3 is 15 amino acids. The V gene's germline CDR1 is DFQATT and CDR2 SNEGSKA (reference sequence). The ends were cut back, 4 bases at V and 3 bases at J, with 16 bases in the middle.

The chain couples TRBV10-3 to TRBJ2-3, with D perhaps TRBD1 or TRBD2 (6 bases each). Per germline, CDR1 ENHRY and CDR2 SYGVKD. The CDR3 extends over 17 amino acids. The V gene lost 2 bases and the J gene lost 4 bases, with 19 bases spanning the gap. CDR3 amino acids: CAISEGGGGSFADTQYF. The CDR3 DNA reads TGTGCCATCAGTGAGGGAGGGGGAGGATCCTTCGCAGATACGCAGTATTTT.

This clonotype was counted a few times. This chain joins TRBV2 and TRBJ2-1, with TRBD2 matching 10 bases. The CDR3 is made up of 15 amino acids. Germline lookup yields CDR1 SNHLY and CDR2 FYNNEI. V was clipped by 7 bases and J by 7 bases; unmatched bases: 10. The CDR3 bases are TGTGCCAGCAATCCCCTAGCGGGAGTTAATAATGAGCAGTTCTTC. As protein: CASNPLAGVNNEQFF. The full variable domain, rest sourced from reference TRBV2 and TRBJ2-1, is EPEVTQTPSHQVTQMGQEVILRCVPISNHLYFYWYRQILGQKVEFLVSFYNNEISEKSEIFDDQFSVERPDGSNFTLKIRSTKLEDSAMYFCASNPLAGVNNEQFFGPGTRLTVL.

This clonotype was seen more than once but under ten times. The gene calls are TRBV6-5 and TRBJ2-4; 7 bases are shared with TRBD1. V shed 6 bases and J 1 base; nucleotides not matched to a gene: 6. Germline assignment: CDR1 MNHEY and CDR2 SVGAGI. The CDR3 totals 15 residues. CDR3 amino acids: CASSTTGLAKNIQYF. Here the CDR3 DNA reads TGTGCCAGCAGCACGACAGGGCTGGCCAAAAACATTCAGTACTTC.

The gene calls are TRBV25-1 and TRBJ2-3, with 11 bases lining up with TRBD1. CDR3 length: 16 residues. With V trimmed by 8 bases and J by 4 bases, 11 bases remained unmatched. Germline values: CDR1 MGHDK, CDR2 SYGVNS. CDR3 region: CASHPPPGQGADTQYF. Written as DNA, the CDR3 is TGTGCCAGCCATCCACCTCCGGGACAGGGGGCAGATACGCAGTATTTT.

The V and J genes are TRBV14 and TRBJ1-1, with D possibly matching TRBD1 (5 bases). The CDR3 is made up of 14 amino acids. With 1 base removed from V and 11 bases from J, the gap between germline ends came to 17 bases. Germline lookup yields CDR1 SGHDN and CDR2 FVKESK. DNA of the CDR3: TGTGCCAGCAGCCAAGTTGGGACCCCCGCGAGGGCTTTCTTT. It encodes CASSQVGTPARAFF.

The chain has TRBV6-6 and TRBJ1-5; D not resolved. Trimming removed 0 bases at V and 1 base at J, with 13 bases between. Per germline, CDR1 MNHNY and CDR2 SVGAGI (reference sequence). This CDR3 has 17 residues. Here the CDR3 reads CASSYSVGRSSNQPQHF. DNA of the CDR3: TGTGCCAGCAGTTACTCTGTCGGCAGGTCAAGCAATCAGCCCCAGCATTTT.

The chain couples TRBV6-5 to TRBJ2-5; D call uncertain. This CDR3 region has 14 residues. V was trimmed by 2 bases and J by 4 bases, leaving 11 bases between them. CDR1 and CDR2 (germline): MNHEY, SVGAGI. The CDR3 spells CASSYAEYRETQYF. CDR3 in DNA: TGTGCCAGCAGTTACGCCGAATACCGAGAGACCCAGTACTTC.

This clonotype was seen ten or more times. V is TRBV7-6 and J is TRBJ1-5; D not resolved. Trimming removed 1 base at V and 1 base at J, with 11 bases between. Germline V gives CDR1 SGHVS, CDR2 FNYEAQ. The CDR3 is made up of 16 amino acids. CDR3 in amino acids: CASSLVGPNSNQPQHF. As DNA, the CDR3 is TGTGCCAGCAGCTTAGTAGGGCCGAACAGCAATCAGCCCCAGCATTTT.

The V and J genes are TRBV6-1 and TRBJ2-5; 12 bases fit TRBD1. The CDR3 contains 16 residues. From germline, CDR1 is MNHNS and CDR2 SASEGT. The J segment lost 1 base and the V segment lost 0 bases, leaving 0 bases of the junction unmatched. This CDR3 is CASSEAGQGAQETQYF. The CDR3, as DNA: TGTGCCAGCAGTGAAGCGGGACAGGGGGCCCAAGAGACCCAGTACTTC.

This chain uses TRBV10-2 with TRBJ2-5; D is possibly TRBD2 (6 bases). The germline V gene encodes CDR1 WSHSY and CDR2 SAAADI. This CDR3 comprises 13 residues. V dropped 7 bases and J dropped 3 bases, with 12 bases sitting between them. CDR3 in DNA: TGCGCCAGCATGGAGGGCAGGGAAGAGACCCAGTACTTC. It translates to CASMEGREETQYF.

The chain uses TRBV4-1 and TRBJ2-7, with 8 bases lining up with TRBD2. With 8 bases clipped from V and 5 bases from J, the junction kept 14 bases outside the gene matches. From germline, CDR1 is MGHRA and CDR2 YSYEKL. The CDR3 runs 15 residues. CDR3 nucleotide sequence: TGCGCCAGCCTTAAGAGCGGGATAGCGGGGCACGAGCAGTACTTC. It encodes CASLKSGIAGHEQYF.

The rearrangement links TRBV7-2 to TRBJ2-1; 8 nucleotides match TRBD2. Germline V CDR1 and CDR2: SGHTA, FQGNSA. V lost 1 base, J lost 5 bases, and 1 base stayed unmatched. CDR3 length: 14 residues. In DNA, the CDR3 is TGTGCCAGCAGCTTAGTCGGGGGGGACAATGAGCAGTTCTTC. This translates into CASSLVGGDNEQFF.

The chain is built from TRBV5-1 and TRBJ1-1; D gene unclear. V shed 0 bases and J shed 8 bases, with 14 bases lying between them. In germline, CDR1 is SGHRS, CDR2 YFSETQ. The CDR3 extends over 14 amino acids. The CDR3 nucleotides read TGCGCCAGCAGCTTGGGGGGAGGCTTTCCCGAAGCTTTCTTT. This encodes CASSLGGGFPEAFF.

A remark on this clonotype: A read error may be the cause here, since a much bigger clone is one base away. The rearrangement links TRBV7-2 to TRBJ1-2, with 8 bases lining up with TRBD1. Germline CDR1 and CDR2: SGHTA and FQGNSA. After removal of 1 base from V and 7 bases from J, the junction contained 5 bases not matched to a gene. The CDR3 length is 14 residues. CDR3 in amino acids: CASSLDPGGCGYTF. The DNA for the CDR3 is TGTGCCAGCAGCTTAGATCCAGGGGGCTGTGGCTACACCTTC.

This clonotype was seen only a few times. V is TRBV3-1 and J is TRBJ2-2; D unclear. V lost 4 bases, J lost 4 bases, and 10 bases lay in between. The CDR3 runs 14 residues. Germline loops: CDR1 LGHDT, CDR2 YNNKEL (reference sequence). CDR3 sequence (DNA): TGTGCCAGCAGCCTACCCTCTCGCACCGGGGAGCTGTTTTTT. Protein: CASSLPSRTGELFF.

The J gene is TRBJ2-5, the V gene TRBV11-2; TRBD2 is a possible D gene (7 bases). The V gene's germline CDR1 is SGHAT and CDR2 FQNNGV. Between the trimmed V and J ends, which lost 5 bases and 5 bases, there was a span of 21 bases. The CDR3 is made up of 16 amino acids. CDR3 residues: CASSPLLAPDRETQYF. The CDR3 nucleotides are TGTGCCAGCAGCCCCTTACTAGCGCCAGACAGGGAGACCCAGTACTTC. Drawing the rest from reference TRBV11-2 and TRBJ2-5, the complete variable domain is EAGVAQSPRYKIIEKRQSVAFWCNPISGHATLYWYQQILGQGPKLLIQFQNNGVVDDSQLPKDRFSAERLKGVDSTLKIQPAKLEDSAVYLCASSPLLAPDRETQYFGPGTRLLVL.

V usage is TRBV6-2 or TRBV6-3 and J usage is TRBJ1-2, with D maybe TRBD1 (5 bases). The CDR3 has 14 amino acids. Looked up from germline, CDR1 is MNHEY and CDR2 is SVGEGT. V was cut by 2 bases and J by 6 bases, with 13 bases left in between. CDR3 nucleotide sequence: TGTGCCAGCAGTTACAGCGGGGCTTCCGATGGCTACACCTTC. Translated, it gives CASSYSGASDGYTF.

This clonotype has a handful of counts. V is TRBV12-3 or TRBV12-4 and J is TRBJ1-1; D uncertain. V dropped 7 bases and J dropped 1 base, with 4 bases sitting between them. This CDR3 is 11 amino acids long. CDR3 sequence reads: CASTENTEAFF. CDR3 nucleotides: TGTGCCAGCACAGAGAACACTGAAGCTTTCTTT.

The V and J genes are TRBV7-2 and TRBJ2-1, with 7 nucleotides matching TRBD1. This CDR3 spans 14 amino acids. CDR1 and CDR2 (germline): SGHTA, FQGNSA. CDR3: CANRRGLSYDEQFF. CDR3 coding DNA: TGTGCAAACAGAAGGGGGCTAAGTTACGATGAGCAGTTCTTC.

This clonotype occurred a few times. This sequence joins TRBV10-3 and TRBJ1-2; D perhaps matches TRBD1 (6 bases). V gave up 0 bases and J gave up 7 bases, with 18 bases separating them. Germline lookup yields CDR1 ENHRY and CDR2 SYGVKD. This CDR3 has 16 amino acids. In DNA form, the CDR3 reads TGTGCCATCAGTGAGTCGCAAGTTGCGGGGACAAGTGGCTACACCTTC. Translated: CAISESQVAGTSGYTF.